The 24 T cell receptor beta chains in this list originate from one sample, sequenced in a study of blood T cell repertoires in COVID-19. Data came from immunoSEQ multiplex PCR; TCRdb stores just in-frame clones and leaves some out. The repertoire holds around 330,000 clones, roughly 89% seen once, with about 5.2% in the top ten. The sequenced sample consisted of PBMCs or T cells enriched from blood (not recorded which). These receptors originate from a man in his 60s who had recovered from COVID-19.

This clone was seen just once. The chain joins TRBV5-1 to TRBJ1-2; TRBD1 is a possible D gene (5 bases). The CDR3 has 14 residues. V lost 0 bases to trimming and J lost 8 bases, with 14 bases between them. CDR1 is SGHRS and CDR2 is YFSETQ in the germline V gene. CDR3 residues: CASSLDTGRAGYTF. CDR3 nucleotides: TGCGCCAGCAGCTTGGATACAGGCCGAGCGGGCTACACCTTC.

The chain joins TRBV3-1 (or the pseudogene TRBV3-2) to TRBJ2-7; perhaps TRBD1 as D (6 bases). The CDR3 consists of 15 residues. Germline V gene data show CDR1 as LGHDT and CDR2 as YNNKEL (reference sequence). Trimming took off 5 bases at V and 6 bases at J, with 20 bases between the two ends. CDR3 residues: CASSGYGTPGGEQYF. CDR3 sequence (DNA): TGTGCCAGCAGCGGGTACGGGACACCGGGTGGCGAGCAGTACTTC.

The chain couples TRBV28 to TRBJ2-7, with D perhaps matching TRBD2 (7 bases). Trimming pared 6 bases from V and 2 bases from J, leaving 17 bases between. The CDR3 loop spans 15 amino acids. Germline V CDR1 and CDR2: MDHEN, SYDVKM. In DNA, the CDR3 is TGTGCCAGCAGGCCCCTAAGGGGGGGGGCCTACGAGCAGTACTTC. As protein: CASRPLRGGAYEQYF.

CDR3 residues: CASSLASLAGYEQYF. The CDR3 DNA reads as TGTGCCAGCAGCTTAGCCTCTCTAGCGGGGTACGAGCAGTACTTC. The chain carries TRBV7-2 and TRBJ2-7; 9 bases match TRBD2. Germline V CDR1 and CDR2: SGHTA, FQGNSA. This CDR3 is built from 15 residues. With V trimmed by 0 bases and J by 4 bases, 4 bases remained unmatched.

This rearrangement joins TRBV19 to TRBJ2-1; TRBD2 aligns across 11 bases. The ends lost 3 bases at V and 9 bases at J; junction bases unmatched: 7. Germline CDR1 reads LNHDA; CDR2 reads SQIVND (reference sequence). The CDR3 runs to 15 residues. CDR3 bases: TGTGCCAGTAGTATTTTTAGCGGGAGGGCCACTGAGCAGTTCTTC. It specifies CASSIFSGRATEQFF.

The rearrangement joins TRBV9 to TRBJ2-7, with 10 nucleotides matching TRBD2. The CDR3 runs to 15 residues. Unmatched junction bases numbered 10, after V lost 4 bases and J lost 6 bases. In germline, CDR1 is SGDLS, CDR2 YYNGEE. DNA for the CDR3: TGTGCCAGCAGCTCCTCCGGGACTAGCGTTGGCGAGCAGTACTTC. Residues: CASSSSGTSVGEQYF.

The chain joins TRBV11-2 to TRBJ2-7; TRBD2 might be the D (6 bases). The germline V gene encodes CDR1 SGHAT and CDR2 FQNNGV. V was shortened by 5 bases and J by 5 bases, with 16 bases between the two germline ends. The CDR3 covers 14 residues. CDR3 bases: TGTGCCAGCAGCCCCGGACGGGGAGGAAACGAGCAGTACTTC. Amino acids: CASSPGRGGNEQYF.

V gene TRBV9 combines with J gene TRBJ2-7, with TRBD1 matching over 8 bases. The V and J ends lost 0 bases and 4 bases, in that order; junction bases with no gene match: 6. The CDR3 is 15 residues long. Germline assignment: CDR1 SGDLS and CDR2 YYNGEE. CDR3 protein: CASSVATGATYEQYF. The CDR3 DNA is TGTGCCAGCAGCGTAGCGACAGGGGCCACGTACGAGCAGTACTTC.

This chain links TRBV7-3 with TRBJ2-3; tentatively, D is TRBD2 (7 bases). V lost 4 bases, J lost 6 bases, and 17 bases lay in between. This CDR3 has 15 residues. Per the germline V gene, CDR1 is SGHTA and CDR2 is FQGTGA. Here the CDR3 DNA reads TGTGCCAGCAGCTCGACCGGGGGCGGGGGTGATACGCAGTATTTT. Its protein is CASSSTGGGGDTQYF. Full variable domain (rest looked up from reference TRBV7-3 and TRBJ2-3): GAGVSQTPSNKVTEKGKYVELRCDPISGHTALYWYRQSLGQGPEFLIYFQGTGAADDSGLPNDRFFAVRPEGSVSTLKIQRTERGDSAVYLCASSSTGGGGDTQYFGPGTRLTVL.

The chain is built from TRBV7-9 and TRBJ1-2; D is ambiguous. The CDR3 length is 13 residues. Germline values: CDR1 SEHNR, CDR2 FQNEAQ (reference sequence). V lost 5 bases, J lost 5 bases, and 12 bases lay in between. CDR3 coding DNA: TGTGCCAGCAGCCTATCGATAGAATATGGCTACACCTTC. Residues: CASSLSIEYGYTF.

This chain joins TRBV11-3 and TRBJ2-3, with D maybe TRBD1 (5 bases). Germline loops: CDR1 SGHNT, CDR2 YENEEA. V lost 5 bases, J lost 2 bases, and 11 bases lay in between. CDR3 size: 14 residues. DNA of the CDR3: TGTGCCAGCAGCCGTGGCAGGGCCACAGATACGCAGTATTTT. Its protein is CASSRGRATDTQYF.

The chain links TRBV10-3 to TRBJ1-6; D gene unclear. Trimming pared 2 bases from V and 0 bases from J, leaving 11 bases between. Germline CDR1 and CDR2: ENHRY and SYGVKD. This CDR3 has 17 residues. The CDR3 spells CAISETFTSSYNSPLHF. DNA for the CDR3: TGTGCCATCAGTGAGACGTTTACGAGCTCCTATAATTCACCCCTCCACTTT.

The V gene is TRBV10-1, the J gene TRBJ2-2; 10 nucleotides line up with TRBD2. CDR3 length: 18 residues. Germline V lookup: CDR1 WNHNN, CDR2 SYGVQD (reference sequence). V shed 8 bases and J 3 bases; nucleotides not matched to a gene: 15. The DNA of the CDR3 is TGCGCCAGCCATAAGGAGACTAGCGGGTGGGGGGACACCGGGGAGCTGTTTTTT. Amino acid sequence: CASHKETSGWGDTGELFF.

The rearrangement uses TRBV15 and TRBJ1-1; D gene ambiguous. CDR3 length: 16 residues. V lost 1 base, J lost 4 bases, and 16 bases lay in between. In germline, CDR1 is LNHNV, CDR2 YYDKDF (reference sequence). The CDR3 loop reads CATSRGGRGSGTEAFF. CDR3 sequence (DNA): TGTGCCACCAGCAGAGGAGGTCGGGGAAGCGGCACTGAAGCTTTCTTT.

The CDR3, as DNA: TGTGCCACCAGACAGGGGGACGAGCAGTACTTC. Translated, it gives CATRQGDEQYF. The chain carries TRBV24-1 and TRBJ2-7; 8 bases align to TRBD1. J gave up 5 bases and V 7 bases, and 0 bases lay outside the gene matches. CDR1 is KGHDR, CDR2 SFDVKD, per germline. The CDR3 length is 11 residues.

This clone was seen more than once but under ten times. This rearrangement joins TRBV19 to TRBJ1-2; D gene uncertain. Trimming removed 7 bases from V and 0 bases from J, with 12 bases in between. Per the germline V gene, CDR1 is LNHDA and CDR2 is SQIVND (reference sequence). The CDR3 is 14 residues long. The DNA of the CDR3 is TGTGCCAGTAACTCCCCGTCTACTAACTATGGCTACACCTTC. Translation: CASNSPSTNYGYTF.

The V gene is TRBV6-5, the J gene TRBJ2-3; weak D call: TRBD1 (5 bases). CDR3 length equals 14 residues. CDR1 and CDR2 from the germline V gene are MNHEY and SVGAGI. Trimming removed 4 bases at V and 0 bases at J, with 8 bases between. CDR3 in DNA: TGTGCCAGCAGTTGGTCAGGGAGCACAGATACGCAGTATTTT. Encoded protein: CASSWSGSTDTQYF.

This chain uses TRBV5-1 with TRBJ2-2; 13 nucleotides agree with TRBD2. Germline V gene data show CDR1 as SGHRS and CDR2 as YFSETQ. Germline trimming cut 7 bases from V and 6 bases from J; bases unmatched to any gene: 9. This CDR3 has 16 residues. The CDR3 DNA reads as TGCGCCAGCGCGGACCCGGGACTAGCGGGATCCGGGGAGCTGTTTTTT. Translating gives CASADPGLAGSGELFF.

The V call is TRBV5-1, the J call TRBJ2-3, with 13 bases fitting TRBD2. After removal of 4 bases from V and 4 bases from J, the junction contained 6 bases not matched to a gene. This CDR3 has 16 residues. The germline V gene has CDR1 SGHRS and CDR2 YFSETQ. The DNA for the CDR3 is TGCGCCAGCAGCCCAGGACTAGCGGGAGTGTCAGATACGCAGTATTTT. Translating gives CASSPGLAGVSDTQYF.

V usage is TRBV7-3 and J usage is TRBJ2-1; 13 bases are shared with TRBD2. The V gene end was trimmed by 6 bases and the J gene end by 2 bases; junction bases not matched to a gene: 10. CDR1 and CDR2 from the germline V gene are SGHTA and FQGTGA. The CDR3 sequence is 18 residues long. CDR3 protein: CASRSTGTSGDPYNEQFF. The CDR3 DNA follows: TGTGCCAGCAGGTCGACCGGGACTAGCGGGGACCCCTACAATGAGCAGTTCTTC.

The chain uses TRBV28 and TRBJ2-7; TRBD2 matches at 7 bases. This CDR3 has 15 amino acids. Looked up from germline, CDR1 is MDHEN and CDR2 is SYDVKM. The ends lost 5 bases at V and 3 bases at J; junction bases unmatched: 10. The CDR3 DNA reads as TGTGCCAGCAGTACTACCGGCGGGGGAGGCTACGAGCAGTACTTC. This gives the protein CASSTTGGGGYEQYF.

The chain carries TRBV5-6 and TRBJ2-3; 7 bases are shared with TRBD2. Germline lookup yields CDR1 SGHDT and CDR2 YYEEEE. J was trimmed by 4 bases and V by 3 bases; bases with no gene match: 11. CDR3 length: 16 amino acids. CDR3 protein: CASSSAGLSGADTQYF. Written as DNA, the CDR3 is TGTGCCAGCAGCTCCGCGGGACTATCGGGAGCAGATACGCAGTATTTT.

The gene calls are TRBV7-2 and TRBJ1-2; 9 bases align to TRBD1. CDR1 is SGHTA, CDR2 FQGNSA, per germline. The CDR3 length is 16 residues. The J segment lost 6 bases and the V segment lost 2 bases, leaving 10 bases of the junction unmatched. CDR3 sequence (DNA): TGTGCCAGCAGCTTAATCCCGGACAGGGGTAGGCATGGCTACACCTTC. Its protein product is CASSLIPDRGRHGYTF.

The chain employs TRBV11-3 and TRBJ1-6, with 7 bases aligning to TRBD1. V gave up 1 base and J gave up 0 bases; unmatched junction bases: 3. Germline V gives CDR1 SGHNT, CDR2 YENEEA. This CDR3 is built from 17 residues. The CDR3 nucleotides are TGTGCCAGCAGCTTAGTTAGGACAGGCTCCTATAATTCACCCCTCCACTTT. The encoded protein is CASSLVRTGSYNSPLHF. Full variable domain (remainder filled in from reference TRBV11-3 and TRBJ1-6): EAGVVQSPRYKIIEKKQPVAFWCNPISGHNTLYWYLQNLGQGPELLIRYENEEAVDDSQLPKDRFSAERLKGVDSTLKIQPAELGDSAVYLCASSLVRTGSYNSPLHFGNGTRLTVT.